This TCR beta chain appears in the sequencing data of a study of shared clonotypes between healthy human individuals. Generated by immunoSEQ multiplex PCR, the TCRdb table keeps only in-frame clones and is missing some. Among roughly 490,000 clones listed, around 80% were seen once. The clonotype originates from a woman between 40 and 50 years old in good health. Some clones in this sample may be carry-over from other donors' samples. The sequencing sample was made of PBMCs.

This chain's CDR3 is CASSGTEPRPNEQFF. The CDR3 coding sequence is TGTGCCAGCAGTGGCACTGAACCCCGTCCTAATGAGCAGTTCTTC. The rearrangement uses TRBV2 and TRBJ2-1, with D hard to call. The length of the CDR3 is 15 residues. Germline loops: CDR1 SNHLY, CDR2 FYNNEI. V was trimmed by 4 bases and J by 7 bases, leaving 17 bases between them.